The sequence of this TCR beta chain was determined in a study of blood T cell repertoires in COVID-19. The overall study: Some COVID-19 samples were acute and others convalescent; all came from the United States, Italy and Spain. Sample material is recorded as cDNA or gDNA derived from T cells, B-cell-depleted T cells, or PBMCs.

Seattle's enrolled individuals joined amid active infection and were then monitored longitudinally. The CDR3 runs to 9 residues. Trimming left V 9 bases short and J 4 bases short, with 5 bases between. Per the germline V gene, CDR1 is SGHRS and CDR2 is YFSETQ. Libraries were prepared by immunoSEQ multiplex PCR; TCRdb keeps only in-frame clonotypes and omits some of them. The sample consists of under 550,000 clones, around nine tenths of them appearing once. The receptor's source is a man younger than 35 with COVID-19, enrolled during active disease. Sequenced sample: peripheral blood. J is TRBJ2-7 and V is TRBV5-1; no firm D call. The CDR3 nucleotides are TGCGCCACGTATTACGAGCAGTACTTC. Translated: CATYYEQYF.